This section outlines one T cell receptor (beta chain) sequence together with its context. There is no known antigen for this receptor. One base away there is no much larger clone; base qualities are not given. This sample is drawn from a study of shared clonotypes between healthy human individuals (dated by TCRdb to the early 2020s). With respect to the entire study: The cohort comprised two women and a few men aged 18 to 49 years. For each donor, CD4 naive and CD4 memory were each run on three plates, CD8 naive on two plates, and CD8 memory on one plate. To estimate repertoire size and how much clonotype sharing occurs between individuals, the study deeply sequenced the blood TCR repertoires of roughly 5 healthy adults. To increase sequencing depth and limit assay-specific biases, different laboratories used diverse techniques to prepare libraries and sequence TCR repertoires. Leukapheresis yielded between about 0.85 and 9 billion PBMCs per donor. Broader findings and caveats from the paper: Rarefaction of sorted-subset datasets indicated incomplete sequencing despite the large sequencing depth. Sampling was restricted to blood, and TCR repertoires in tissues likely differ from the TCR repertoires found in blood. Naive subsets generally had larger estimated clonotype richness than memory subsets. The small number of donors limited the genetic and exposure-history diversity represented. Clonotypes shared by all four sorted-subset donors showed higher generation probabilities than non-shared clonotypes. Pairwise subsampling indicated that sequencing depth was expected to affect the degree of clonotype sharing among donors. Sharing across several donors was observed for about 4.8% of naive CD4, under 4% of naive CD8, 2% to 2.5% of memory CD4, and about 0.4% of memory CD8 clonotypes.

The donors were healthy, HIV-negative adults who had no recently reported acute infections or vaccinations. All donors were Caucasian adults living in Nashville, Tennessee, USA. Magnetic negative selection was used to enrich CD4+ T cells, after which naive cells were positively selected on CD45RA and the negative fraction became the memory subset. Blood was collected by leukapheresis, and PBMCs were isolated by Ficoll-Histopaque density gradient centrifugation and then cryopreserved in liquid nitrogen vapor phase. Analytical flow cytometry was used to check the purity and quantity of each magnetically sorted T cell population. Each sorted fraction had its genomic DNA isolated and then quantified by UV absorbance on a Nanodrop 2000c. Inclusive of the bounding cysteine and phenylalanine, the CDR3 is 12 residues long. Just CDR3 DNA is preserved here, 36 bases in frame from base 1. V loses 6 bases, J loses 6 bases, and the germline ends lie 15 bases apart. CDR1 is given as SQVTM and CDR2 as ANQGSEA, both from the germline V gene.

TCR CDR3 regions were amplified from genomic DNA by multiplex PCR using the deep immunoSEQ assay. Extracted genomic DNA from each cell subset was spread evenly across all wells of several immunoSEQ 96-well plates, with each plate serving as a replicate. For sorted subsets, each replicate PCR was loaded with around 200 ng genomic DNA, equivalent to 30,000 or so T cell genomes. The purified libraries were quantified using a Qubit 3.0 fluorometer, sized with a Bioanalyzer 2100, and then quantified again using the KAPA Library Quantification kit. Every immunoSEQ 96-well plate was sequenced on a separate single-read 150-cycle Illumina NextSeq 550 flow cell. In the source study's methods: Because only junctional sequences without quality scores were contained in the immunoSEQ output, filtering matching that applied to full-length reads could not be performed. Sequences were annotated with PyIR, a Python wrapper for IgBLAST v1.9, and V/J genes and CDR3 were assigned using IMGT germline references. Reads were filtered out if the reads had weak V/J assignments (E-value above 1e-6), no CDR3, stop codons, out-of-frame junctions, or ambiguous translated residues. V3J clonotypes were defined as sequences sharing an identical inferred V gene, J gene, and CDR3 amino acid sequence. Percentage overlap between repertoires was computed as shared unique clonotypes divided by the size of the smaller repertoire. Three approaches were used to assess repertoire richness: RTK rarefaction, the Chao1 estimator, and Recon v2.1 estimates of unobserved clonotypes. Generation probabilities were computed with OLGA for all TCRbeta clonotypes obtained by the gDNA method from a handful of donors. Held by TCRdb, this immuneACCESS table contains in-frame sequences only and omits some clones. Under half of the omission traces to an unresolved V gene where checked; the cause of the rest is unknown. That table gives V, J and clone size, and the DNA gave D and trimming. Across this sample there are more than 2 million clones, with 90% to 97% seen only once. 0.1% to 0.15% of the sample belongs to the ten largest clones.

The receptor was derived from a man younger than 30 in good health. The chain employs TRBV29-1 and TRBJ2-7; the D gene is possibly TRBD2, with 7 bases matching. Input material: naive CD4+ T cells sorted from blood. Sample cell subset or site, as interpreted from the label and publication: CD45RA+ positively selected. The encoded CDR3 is CSVHGGGSEQYF. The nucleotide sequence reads TGCAGCGTCCATGGGGGCGGGAGCGAGCAGTACTTC.